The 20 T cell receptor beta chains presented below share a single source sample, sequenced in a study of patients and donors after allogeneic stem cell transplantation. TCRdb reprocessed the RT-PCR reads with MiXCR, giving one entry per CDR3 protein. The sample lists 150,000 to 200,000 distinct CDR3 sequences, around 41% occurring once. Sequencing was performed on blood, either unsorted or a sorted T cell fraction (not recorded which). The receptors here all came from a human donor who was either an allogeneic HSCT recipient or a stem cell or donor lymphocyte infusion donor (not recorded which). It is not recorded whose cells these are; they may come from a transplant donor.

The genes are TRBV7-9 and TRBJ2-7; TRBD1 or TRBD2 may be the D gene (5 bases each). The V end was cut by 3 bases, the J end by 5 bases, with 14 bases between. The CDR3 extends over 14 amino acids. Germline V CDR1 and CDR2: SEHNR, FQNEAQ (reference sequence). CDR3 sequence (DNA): TGTGCCAGCAGCTTCCCGGGACCTCCGGACGAGCAGTACTTC. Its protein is CASSFPGPPDEQYF.

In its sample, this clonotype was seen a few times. CDR3 in DNA: TGTGCCAGCATGGGGATCACAGCCACTGAAGCTTTCTTT. Translating it yields CASMGITATEAFF. The J gene is TRBJ1-1, the V gene TRBV12-3 or TRBV12-4; D is unclear. Trimming removed 7 bases at V and 4 bases at J, with 13 bases between. This CDR3 has 13 residues.

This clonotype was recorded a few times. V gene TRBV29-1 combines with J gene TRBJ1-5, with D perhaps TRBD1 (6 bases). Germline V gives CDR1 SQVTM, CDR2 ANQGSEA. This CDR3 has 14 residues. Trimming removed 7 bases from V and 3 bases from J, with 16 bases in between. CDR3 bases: TGCAGCGCCCTGGGAACAGGGTCCAATCAGCCCCAGCATTTT. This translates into CSALGTGSNQPQHF.

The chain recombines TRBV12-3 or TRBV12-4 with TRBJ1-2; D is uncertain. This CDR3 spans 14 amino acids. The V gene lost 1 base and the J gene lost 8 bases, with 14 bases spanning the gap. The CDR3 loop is CASSLGRGLQGYTF. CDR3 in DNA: TGTGCCAGCAGTTTAGGCAGAGGGCTACAGGGCTACACCTTC.

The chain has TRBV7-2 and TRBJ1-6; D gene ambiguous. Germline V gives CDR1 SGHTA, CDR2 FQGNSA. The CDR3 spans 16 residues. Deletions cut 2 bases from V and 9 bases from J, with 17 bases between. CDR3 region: CASSLIWGVKTSPLHF. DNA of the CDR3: TGTGCCAGCAGCTTAATCTGGGGAGTTAAAACTTCACCCCTCCACTTT.

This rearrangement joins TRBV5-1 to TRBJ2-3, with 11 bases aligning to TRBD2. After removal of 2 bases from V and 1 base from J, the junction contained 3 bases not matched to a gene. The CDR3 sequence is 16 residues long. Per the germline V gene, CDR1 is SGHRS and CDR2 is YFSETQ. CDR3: CASSFGTSGRTDTQYF. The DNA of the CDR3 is TGCGCCAGCAGCTTCGGGACTAGCGGTCGCACAGATACGCAGTATTTT.

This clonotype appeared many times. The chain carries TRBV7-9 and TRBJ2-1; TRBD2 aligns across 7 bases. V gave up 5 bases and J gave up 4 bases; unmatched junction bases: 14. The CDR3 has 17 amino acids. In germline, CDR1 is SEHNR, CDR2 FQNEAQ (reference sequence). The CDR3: CASSQPGGEKTYNEQFF. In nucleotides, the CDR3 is TGTGCCAGCAGCCAACCTGGGGGGGAGAAGACTTACAATGAGCAGTTCTTC.

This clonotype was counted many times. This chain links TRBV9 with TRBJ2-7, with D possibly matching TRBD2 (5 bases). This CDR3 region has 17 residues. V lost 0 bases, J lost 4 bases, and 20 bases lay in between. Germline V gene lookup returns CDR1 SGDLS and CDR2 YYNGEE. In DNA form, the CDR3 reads TGTGCCAGCAGCGTAGCTGGTAGCGAAAGGCCTCCTTACGAGCAGTACTTC. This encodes CASSVAGSERPPYEQYF.

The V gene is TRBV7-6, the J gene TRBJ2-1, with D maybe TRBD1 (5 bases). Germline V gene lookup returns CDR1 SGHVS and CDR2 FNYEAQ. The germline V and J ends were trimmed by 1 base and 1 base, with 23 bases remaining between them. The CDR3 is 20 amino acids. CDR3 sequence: CASSLEAGARQGWSYNEQFF. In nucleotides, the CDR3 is TGTGCCAGCAGCTTAGAAGCTGGGGCGAGGCAAGGGTGGTCCTACAATGAGCAGTTCTTC.

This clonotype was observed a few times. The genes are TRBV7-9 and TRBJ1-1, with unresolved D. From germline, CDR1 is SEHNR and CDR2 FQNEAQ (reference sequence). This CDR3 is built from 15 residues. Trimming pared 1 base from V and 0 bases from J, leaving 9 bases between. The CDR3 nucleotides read TGTGCCAGCAGCTTAGAGCCCGGATTGAACACTGAAGCTTTCTTT. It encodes CASSLEPGLNTEAFF.

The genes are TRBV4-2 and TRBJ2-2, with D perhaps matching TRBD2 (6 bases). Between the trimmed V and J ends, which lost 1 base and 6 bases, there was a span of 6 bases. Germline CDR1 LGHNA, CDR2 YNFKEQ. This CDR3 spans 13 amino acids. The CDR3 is CASSQGEAGELFF. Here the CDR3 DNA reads TGTGCCAGCAGCCAAGGGGAGGCCGGGGAGCTGTTTTTT.

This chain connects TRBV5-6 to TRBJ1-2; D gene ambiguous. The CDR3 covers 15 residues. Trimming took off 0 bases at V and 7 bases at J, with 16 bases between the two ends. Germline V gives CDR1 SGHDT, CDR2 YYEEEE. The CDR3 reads CASSLASMGSSGYTF. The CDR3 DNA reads TGTGCCAGCAGCTTGGCGTCAATGGGGTCGAGTGGCTACACCTTC.

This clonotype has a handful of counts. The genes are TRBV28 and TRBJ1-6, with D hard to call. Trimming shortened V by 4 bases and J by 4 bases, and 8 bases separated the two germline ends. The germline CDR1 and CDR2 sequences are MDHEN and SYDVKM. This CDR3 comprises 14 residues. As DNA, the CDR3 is TGTGCCAGCAGTTACTACAGATATAATTCACCCCTCCACTTT. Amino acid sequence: CASSYYRYNSPLHF. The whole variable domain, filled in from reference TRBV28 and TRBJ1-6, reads DVKVTQSSRYLVKRTGEKVFLECVQDMDHENMFWYRQDPGLGLRLIYFSYDVKMKEKGDIPEGYSVSREKKERFSLILESASTNQTSMYLCASSYYRYNSPLHFGNGTRLTVT.

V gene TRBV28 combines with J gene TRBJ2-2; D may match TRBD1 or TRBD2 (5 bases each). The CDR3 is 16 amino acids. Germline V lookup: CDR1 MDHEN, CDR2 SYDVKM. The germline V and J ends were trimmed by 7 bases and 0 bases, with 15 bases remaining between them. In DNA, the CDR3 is TGTGCCAGCAACAATCCGGGACGTCCGAACACCGGGGAGCTGTTTTTT. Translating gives CASNNPGRPNTGELFF.

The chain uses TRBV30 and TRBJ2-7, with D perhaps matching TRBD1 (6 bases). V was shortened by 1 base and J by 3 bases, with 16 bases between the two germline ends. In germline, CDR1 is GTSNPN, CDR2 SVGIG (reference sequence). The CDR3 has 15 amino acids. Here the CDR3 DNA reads TGTGCCTGGAGTGAGTGGACAGACAAATACTACGAGCAGTACTTC. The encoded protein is CAWSEWTDKYYEQYF.

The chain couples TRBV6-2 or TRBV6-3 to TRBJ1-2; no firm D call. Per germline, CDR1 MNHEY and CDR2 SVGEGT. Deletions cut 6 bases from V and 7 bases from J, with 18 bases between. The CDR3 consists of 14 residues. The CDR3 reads CASSPSGSYPGYTF. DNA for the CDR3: TGTGCCAGCAGCCCCTCGGGCAGCTATCCTGGCTACACCTTC.

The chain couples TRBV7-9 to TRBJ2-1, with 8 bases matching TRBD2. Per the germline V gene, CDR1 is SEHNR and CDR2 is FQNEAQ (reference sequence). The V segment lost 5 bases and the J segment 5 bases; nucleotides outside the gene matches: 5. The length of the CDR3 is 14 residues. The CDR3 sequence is CASSGIAGNNEQFF. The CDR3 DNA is TGTGCCAGCAGCGGTATAGCGGGGAACAATGAGCAGTTCTTC.

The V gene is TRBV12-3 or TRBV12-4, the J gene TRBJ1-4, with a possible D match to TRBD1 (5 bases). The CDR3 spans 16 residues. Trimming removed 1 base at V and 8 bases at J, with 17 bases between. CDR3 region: CASSLGQDHRGEKLFF. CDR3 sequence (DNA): TGTGCCAGCAGTTTAGGTCAAGACCATAGGGGCGAAAAACTGTTTTTT.

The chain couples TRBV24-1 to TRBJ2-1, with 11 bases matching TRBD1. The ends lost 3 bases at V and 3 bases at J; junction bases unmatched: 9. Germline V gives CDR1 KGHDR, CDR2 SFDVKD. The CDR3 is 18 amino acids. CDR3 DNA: TGTGCCACCAGTGATCCCACTTGGACAGGGGGCAACTACAATGAGCAGTTCTTC. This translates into CATSDPTWTGGNYNEQFF.

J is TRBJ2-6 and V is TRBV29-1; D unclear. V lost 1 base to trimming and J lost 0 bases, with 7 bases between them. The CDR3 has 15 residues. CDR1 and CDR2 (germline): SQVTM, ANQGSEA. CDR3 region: CSVEGSPSGANVLTF. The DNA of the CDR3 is TGCAGCGTTGAAGGGTCCCCCTCTGGGGCCAACGTCCTGACTTTC.